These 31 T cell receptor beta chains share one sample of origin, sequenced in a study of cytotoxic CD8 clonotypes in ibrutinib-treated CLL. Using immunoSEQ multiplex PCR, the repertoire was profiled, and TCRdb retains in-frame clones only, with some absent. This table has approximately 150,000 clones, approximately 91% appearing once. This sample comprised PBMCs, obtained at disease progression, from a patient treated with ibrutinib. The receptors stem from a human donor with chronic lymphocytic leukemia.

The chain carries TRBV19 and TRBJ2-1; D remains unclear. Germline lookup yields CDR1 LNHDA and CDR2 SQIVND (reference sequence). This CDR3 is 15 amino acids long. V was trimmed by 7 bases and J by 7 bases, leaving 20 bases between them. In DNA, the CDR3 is TGTGCCAGTAATTTTCAGCCTCTTTCGGGTAATGAGCAGTTCTTC. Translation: CASNFQPLSGNEQFF.

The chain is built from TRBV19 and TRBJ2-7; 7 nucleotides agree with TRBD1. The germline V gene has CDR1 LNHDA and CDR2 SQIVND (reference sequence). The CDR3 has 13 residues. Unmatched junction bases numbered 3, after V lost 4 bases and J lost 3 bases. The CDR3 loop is CASSTQGFYEQYF. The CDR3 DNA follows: TGTGCCAGTAGTACACAGGGGTTCTACGAGCAGTACTTC.

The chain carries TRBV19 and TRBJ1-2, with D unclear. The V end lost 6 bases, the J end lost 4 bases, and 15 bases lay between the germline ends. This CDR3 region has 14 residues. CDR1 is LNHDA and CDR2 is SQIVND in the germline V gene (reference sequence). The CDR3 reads CASSLKVTGYGYTF. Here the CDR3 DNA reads TGTGCCAGTAGCTTGAAGGTGACCGGCTATGGCTACACCTTC.

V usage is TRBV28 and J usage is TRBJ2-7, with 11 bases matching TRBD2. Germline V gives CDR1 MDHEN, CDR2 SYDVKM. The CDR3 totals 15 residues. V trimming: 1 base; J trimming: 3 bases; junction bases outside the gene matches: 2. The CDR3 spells CASSLFSGRGYEQYF. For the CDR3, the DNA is TGTGCCAGCAGTTTATTTAGCGGGAGGGGCTACGAGCAGTACTTC. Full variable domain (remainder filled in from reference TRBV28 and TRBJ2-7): DVKVTQSSRYLVKRTGEKVFLECVQDMDHENMFWYRQDPGLGLRLIYFSYDVKMKEKGDIPEGYSVSREKKERFSLILESASTNQTSMYLCASSLFSGRGYEQYFGPGTRLTVT.

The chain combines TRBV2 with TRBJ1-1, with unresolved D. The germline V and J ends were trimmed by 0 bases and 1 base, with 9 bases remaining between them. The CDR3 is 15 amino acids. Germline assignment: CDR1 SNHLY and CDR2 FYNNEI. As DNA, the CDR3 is TGTGCCAGCAGTGAAGCGGCCGAACGGAACACTGAAGCTTTCTTT. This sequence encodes CASSEAAERNTEAFF.

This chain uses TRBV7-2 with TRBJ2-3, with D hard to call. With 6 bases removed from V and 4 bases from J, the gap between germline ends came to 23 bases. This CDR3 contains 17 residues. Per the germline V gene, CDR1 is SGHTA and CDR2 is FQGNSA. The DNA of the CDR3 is TGTGCCAGCAGTTTTAAACCGAACGGGTTTACAGCAGATACGCAGTATTTT. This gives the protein CASSFKPNGFTADTQYF.

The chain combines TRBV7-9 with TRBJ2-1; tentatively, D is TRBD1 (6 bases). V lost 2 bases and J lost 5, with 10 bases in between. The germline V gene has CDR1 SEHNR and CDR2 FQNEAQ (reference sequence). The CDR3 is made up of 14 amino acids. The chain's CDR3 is CASSLQTGNNEQFF. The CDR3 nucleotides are TGTGCCAGCAGCTTACAGACAGGAAACAATGAGCAGTTCTTC.

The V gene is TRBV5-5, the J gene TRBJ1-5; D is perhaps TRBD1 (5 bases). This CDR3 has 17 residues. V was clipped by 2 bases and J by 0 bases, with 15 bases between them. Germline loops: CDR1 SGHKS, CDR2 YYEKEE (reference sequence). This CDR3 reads CASSLKGTGHSNQPQHF. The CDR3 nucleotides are TGTGCCAGCAGCTTAAAGGGAACGGGGCATAGCAATCAGCCCCAGCATTTT.

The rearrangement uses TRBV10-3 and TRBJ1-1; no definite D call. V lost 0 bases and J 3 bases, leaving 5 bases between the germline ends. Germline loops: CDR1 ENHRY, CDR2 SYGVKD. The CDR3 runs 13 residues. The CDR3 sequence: CAISESIYTEAFF. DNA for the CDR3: TGTGCCATCAGTGAGTCGATCTACACTGAAGCTTTCTTT.

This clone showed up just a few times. CDR3 sequence (DNA): TGTGCCAGCAGTGTTTCGGGACAGGCCAGCAATCAGCCCCAGCATTTT. This sequence encodes CASSVSGQASNQPQHF. The chain has TRBV6-1 and TRBJ1-5, with 8 bases identical to TRBD1. Unmatched junction bases numbered 6, after V lost 4 bases and J lost 1 base. CDR1 and CDR2 from the germline V gene are MNHNS and SASEGT. The CDR3 contains 16 residues.

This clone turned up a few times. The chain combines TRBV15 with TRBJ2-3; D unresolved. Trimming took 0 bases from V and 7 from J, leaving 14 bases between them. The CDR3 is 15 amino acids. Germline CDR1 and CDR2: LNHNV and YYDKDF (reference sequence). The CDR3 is CATSREDGGGYTQYF. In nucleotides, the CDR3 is TGTGCCACCAGCAGAGAGGACGGCGGCGGATATACGCAGTATTTT.

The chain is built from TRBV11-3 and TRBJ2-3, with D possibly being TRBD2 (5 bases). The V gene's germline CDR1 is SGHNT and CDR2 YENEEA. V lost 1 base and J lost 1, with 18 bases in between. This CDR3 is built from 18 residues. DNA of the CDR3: TGTGCCAGCAGCTTAGGGGTCGCCCGGGCGGAGGGCACAGATACGCAGTATTTT. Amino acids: CASSLGVARAEGTDTQYF.

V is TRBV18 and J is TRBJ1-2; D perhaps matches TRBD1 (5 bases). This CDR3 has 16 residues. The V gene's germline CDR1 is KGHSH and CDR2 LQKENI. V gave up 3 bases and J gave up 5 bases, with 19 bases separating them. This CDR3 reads CASSPQGEAATYGYTF. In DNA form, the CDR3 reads TGTGCCAGCTCACCCCAGGGCGAGGCAGCTACTTATGGCTACACCTTC.

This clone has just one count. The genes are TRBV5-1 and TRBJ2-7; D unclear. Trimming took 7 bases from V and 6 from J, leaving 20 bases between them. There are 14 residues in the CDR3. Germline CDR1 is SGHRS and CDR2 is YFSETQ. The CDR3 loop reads CASSPQFCQAEQYF. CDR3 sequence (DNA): TGCGCCAGCTCCCCCCAATTCTGTCAAGCCGAGCAGTACTTC.

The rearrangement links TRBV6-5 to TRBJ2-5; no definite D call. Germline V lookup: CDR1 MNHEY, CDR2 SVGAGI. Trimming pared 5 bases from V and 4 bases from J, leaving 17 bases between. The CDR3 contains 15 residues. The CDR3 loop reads CASSRATRWGETQYF. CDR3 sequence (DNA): TGTGCCAGCAGTCGGGCCACGAGGTGGGGAGAGACCCAGTACTTC.

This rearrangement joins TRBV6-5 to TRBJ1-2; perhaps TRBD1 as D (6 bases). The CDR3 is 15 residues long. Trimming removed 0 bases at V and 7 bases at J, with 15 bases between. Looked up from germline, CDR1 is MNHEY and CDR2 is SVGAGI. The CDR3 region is CASSYSGSGASGYTF. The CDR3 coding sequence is TGTGCCAGCAGTTACTCAGGCTCAGGGGCTAGTGGCTACACCTTC.

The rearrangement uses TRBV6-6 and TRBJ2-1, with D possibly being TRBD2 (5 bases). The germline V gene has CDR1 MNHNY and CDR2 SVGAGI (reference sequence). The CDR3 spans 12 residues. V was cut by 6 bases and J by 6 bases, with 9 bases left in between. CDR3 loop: CASRGLANEQFF. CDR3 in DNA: TGTGCCAGCAGGGGCCTAGCCAATGAGCAGTTCTTC.

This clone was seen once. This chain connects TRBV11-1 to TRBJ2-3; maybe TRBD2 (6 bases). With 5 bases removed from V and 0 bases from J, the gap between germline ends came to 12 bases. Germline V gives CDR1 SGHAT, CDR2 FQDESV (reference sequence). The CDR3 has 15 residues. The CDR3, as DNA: TGTGCCAGCAGCCGAGAGGGGACTAGCACAGATACGCAGTATTTT. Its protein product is CASSREGTSTDTQYF.

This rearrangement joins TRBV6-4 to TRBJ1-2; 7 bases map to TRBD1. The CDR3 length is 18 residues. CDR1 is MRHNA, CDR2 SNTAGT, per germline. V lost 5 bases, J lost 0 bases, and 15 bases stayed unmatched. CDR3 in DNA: TGTGCCAGCAGTCGCATGGCAAGGGACAGTAACCCTAACTATGGCTACACCTTC. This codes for CASSRMARDSNPNYGYTF.

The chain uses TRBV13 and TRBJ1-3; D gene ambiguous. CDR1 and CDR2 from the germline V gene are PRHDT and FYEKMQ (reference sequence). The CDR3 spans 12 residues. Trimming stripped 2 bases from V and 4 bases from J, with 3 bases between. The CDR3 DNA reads TGTGCCAGCAGCTTACCCGGAAACACCATATATTTT. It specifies CASSLPGNTIYF.

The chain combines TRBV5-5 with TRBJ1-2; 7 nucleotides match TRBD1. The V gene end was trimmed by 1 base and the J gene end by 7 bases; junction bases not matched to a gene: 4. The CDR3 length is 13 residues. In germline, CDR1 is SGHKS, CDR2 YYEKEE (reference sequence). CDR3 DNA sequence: TGTGCCAGCAGCTTGCGACAGGGAAGTGGCTACACCTTC. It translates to CASSLRQGSGYTF.

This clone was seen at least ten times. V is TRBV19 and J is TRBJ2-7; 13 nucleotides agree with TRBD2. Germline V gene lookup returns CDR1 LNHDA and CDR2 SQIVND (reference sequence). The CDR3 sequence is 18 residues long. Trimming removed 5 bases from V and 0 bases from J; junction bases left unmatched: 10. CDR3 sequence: CASSPRLAGGLGSYEQYF. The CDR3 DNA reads TGTGCCAGTAGTCCCCGACTAGCGGGGGGCCTTGGCTCCTACGAGCAGTACTTC.

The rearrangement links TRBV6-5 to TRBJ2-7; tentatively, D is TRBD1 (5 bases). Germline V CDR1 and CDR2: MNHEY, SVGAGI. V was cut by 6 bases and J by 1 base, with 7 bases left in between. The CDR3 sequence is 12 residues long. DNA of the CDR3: TGTGCCAGCAGAAGGGGATCCTACGAGCAGTACTTC. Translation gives CASRRGSYEQYF.

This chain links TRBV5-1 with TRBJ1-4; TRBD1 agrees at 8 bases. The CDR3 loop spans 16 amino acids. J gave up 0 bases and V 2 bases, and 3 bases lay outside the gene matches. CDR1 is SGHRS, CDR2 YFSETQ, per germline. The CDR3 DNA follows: TGCGCCAGCAGCTTCGACAGGGGTGCAACTAATGAAAAACTGTTTTTT. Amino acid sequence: CASSFDRGATNEKLFF.

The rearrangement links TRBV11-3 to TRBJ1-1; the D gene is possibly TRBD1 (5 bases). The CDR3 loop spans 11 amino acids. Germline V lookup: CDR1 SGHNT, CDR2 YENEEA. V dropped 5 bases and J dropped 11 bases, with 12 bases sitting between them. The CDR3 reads CASSAEGVAFF. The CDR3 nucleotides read TGTGCCAGCAGCGCCGAAGGGGTGGCTTTCTTT.

Here the CDR3 reads CASSETTYAGTQYF. The CDR3, as DNA: TGCGCCAGCAGCGAGACGACTTACGCGGGTACGCAGTATTTT. This sequence joins TRBV5-1 and TRBJ2-3; weak D call: TRBD2 (5 bases). The CDR3 totals 14 residues. V was clipped by 4 bases and J by 8 bases, with 17 bases between them. CDR1 and CDR2 from the germline V gene are SGHRS and YFSETQ. Variable domain in full (rest from reference TRBV5-1 and TRBJ2-3): KAGVTQTPRYLIKTRGQQVTLSCSPISGHRSVSWYQQTPGQGLQFLFEYFSETQRNKGNFPGRFSGRQFSNSRSEMNVSTLELGDSALYLCASSETTYAGTQYFGPGTRLTVL.

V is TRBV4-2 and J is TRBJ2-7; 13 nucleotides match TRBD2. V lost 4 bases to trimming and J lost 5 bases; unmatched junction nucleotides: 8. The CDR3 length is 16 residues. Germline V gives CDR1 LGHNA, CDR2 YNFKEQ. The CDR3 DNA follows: TGTGCCAGCAGCCGGCGGACTAGCGGGAGCGGTGACGAGCAGTACTTC. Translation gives CASSRRTSGSGDEQYF.

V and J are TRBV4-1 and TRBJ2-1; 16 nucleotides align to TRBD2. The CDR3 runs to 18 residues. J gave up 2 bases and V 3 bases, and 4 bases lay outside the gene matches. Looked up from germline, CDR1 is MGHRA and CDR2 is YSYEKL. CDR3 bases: TGCGCCAGCAGCCACCCGGGACTAGCGGGAGGGCCCTACAATGAGCAGTTCTTC. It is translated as CASSHPGLAGGPYNEQFF.

The CDR3, as DNA: TGTGCCAGCAGCTTGTCGAGACTAGCGGGGTTATACGAGCAGTACTTC. Its protein is CASSLSRLAGLYEQYF. This chain connects TRBV5-6 to TRBJ2-7; TRBD2 agrees at 11 bases. The J segment lost 4 bases and the V segment lost 1 base, leaving 7 bases of the junction unmatched. CDR3 size: 16 residues. The germline gives CDR1 SGHDT, CDR2 YYEEEE.

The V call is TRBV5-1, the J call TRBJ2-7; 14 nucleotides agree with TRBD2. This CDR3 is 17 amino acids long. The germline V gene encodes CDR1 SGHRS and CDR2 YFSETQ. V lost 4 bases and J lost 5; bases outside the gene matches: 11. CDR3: CASSTTGTSGSPHEQYF. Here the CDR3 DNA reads TGCGCCAGCAGCACGACCGGGACTAGCGGGAGTCCCCACGAGCAGTACTTC.

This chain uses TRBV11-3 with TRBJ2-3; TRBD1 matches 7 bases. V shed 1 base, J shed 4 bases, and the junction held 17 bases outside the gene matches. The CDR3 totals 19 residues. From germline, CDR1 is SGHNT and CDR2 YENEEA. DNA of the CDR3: TGTGCCAGCAGCTTAGGTGTTCCCTCGAACAGGGGTATCTCAGATACGCAGTATTTT. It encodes CASSLGVPSNRGISDTQYF.